The sequence of this T cell receptor beta chain was determined in a study of blood T cell repertoires in COVID-19. Looking at the study overall: Samples representing acute and convalescent COVID-19 were sourced from the United States, Italy and Spain. T cells, B-cell-depleted T cells, or PBMCs provided the cDNA or gDNA that served as material.

How the authors handled the data: Nucleated cell counts were estimated from reference gene primer amplification. TCRdb keeps only in-frame clones here, not all; method: immunoSEQ multiplex PCR. Clone size and V and J calls were adopted from that table, with D and trimming inferred from the DNA. In the table there are under 250,000 clones, approximately 78% of which are singletons. The Seattle patients joined while their infection was active and were tracked longitudinally afterward. The sequencing sample was made of peripheral blood. The source is a woman aged 70-85 years with COVID-19, enrolled during active disease.

The CDR3 loop is CASSAPLAGGETQYF. The CDR3, as DNA: TGTGCCAGCAGTGCCCCCCTAGCGGGAGGAGAGACCCAGTACTTC. This chain connects TRBV2 to TRBJ2-5; 11 bases are a match to TRBD2. Germline values: CDR1 SNHLY, CDR2 FYNNEI. The V and J ends lost 4 bases and 4 bases, in that order; junction bases with no gene match: 5. The CDR3 runs 15 residues.